This T cell receptor beta chain was retrieved from a study of T cell clones after liver transplantation. Overall study: TCRbeta sequencing after a pre-transplant mixed lymphocyte reaction identified graft-donor-reactive clones, later tracked in post-transplant blood. As an antigen-independent comparator, third-party-reactive TCRbeta sequences came from pre-transplant mixed lymphocyte reactions.

Overall study findings and caveats: Donor-reactive sequences fell more than third party-reactive ones, suggesting partial deletion. Post-transplant time points were not standardized, so conclusions are preliminary.

A word on this clone: No antigen is known for it.

V was trimmed by 0 bases and J by 3 bases, leaving 8 bases between them. This CDR3 is 15 amino acids long. Germline V lookup: CDR1 PRHDT, CDR2 FYEKMQ (reference sequence). Assay: immunoSEQ multiplex PCR; the TCRdb copy retains only in-frame clones and omits some. Of 51,000 or so clones in the sample, 85% to 90% were seen once. The chain employs TRBV13 and TRBJ2-2; the D is unclear. The input for sequencing was CD8+ T cells from blood, taken 12 months after liver transplant. The TCR originated in a human patient who received a liver transplant. Some T cells may be the graft donor's. This chain's CDR3 is CASSLGPSDTGELFF. For the CDR3, the DNA is TGTGCCAGCAGCTTAGGACCCTCGGACACCGGGGAGCTGTTTTTT. Full variable domain (rest looked up from reference TRBV13 and TRBJ2-2): AAGVIQSPRHLIKEKRETATLKCYPIPRHDTVYWYQQGPGQDPQFLISFYEKMQSDKGSIPDRFSAQQFSDYHSELNMSSLELGDSALYFCASSLGPSDTGELFFGEGSRLTVL.